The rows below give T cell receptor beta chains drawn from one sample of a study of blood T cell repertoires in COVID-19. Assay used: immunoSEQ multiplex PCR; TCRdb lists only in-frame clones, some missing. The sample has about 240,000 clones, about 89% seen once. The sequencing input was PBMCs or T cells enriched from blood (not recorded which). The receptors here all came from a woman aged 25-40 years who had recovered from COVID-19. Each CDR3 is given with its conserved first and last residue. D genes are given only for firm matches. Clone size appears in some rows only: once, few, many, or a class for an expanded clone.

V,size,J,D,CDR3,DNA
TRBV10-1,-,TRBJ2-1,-,CASSKKGTGVSFSNEQFF,TGCGCCAGCAGCAAAAAGGGGACGGGAGTATCCTTTTCCAATGAGCAGTTCTTC
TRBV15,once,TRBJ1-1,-,CATSRGGVTEAFF,TGTGCCACCAGCAGAGGTGGAGTCACTGAAGCTTTCTTT
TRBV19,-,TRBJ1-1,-,CASIGGWGYTEAFF,TGTGCCAGTATCGGGGGATGGGGCTACACTGAAGCTTTCTTT
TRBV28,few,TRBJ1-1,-,CASSLIMPGLGLLNTEAFF,TGTGCCAGCAGTTTAATTATGCCAGGGTTGGGTTTGTTGAACACTGAAGCTTTCTTT
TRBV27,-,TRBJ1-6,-,CASSLISGRAGSPLHF,TGTGCCAGCAGTTTAATTTCGGGCAGGGCTGGTTCACCCCTCCACTTT
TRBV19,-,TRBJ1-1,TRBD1,CASIPGNNRGTEAFF,TGTGCCAGTATCCCGGGGAACAACAGGGGAACTGAAGCTTTCTTT
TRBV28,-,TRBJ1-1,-,CASNRDPMNTEAFF,TGTGCCAGCAACAGGGACCCAATGAACACTGAAGCTTTCTTT
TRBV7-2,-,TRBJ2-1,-,CASSLERGSEQFF,TGTGCCAGCAGCTTAGAACGGGGTAGCGAGCAGTTCTTC
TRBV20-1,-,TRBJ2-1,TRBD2,CSASKVGGLVSYEQFF,TGCAGTGCTAGTAAAGTTGGGGGACTAGTGTCTTATGAGCAGTTCTTC
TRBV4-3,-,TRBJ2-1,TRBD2,CASSQGAGGPYNEQFF,TGCGCCAGCAGCCAAGGCGCGGGAGGGCCATACAATGAGCAGTTCTTC
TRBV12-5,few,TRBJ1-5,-,CASGMGGRQPQHF,TGTGCTAGTGGAATGGGTGGGAGGCAGCCCCAGCATTTT
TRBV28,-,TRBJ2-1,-,CASTQLAMVHEQFF,TGTGCCAGCACCCAACTCGCTATGGTCCATGAGCAGTTCTTC
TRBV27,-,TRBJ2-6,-,CASSVTGANVLTF,TGTGCCAGCAGTGTCACTGGGGCCAACGTCCTGACTTTC
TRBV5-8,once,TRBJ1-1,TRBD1,CASRDRNRGRGTEAFF,TGTGCCAGCAGAGATCGGAATAGGGGGCGAGGGACTGAAGCTTTCTTT
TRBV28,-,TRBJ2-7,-,CASNRERSYEQYF,TGTGCCAGCAACCGGGAAAGATCCTACGAGCAGTACTTC
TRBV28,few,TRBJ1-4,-,CASSLRDEKLFF,TGTGCCAGCAGTCTCCGCGATGAAAAACTGTTTTTT
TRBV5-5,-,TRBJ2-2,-,CASSLEAVVTGELFF,TGTGCCAGCAGCTTGGAAGCGGTGGTCACCGGGGAGCTGTTTTTT
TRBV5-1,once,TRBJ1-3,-,CASSLDHSSGNTIYF,TGCGCCAGCAGCTTGGATCACAGTTCTGGAAACACCATATATTTT
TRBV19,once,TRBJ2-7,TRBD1,CASSIPGTESSYEQYF,TGTGCCAGTAGTATACCCGGGACAGAGTCCTCCTACGAGCAGTACTTC
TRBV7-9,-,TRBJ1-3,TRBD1,CASSHYPGQGNGNTIYF,TGTGCCAGCAGCCACTACCCCGGACAGGGCAATGGAAACACCATATATTTT
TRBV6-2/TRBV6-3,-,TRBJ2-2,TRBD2,CASCRTSLAGELFF,TGTGCCAGCTGCCGGACTAGCTTGGCCGGGGAGCTGTTTTTT
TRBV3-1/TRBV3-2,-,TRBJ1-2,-,CASSQVRGGTDYGYTF,TGTGCCAGCAGCCAAGTTAGGGGGGGTACGGACTATGGCTACACCTTC
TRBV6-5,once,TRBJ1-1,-,CASIAVTEAFF,TGTGCCAGCATCGCAGTCACTGAAGCTTTCTTT
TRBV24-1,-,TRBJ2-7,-,CATSDLQGREQYF,TGTGCCACCAGTGATTTGCAGGGGCGCGAGCAGTACTTC
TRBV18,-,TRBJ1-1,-,CASSQRGAGEAFF,TGTGCCAGCTCACAACGGGGGGCAGGTGAAGCTTTCTTT
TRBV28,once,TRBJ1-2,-,CASSLKRSNYGYTF,TGTGCCAGCAGTTTAAAACGGAGTAACTATGGCTACACCTTC
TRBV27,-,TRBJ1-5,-,CASSSRGGGQPQHF,TGTGCCAGCAGTTCCCGTGGGGGCGGTCAGCCCCAGCATTTT
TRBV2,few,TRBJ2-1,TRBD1,CASNWDGTGDSYNEQFF,TGTGCCAGCAATTGGGACGGAACAGGGGACTCCTACAATGAGCAGTTCTTC
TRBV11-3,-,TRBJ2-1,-,CASSPTRDNEQFF,TGTGCCAGCAGCCCTACGCGGGACAATGAGCAGTTCTTC
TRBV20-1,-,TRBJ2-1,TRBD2,CSASRGLAGAVNEQFF,TGCAGTGCTAGTAGGGGACTAGCGGGAGCAGTAAATGAGCAGTTCTTC
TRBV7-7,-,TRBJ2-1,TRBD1,CASSRGQGASNEQFF,TGTGCTAGCAGCAGGGGACAGGGGGCAAGCAATGAGCAGTTCTTC
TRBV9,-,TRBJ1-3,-,CASSVDGATNTIYF,TGTGCCAGCAGCGTAGATGGGGCCACAAACACCATATATTTT
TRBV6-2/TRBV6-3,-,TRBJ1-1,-,CASSQSPWGVNTEAFF,TGTGCCAGCAGTCAATCGCCATGGGGGGTGAACACTGAAGCTTTCTTT
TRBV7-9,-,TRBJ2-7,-,CASSLGNGNEQYF,TGTGCCAGCAGCTTAGGTAACGGGAACGAGCAGTACTTC
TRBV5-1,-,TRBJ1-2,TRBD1,CASSFTGDNGYTF,TGCGCCAGCAGCTTCACAGGGGATAATGGCTACACCTTC
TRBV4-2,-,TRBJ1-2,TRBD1,CASSRSDREPYGYTF,TGTGCCAGCAGCCGCTCGGACAGGGAGCCCTATGGCTACACCTTC
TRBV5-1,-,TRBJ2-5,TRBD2,CASSPSIAGEYETQYF,TGCGCCAGCAGCCCCTCCATAGCGGGAGAATACGAGACCCAGTACTTC
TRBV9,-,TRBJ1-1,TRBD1,CASSSRQGNTEAFF,TGTGCCAGCAGCTCCCGACAGGGTAACACTGAAGCTTTCTTT
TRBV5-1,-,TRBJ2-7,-,CASSLSAGASSYEQYF,TGCGCCAGCAGCTTGTCCGCAGGGGCCAGCTCCTACGAGCAGTACTTC
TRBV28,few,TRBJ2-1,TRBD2,CASSQGASGRAGYEQFF,TGTGCCAGCAGTCAGGGGGCTAGCGGGAGGGCCGGGTATGAGCAGTTCTTC
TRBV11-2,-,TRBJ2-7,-,CASGSPYEQYF,TGTGCCAGCGGGAGCCCGTACGAGCAGTACTTC
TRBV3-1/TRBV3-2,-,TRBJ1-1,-,CASSRGSMNTEAFF,TGTGCCAGCAGCCGGGGCAGCATGAACACTGAAGCTTTCTTT
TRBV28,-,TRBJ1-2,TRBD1,CASSRGQENSGYTF,TGTGCCAGCAGCCGGGGACAGGAAAACTCTGGCTACACCTTC
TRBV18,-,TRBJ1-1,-,CASSSQGKSEAFF,TGTGCCAGCTCGTCCCAGGGGAAGTCTGAAGCTTTCTTT
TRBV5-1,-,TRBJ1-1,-,CASSDTGTEAFF,TGCGCCAGCAGCGATACAGGGACTGAAGCTTTCTTT
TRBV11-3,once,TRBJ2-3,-,CASSYEFADTQYF,TGTGCCAGCAGCTACGAGTTCGCAGATACGCAGTATTTT
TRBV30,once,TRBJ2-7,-,CAWSRDTKYEQYF,TGTGCCTGGAGTAGGGACACAAAATACGAGCAGTACTTC
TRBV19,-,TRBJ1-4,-,CATMDMGATNEKLFF,TGTGCCACCATGGATATGGGAGCAACTAATGAAAAACTGTTTTTT
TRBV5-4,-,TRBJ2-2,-,CASSSPYTSTPGELFF,TGTGCCAGCAGCTCCCCCTATACTAGCACCCCCGGGGAGCTGTTTTTT